A selection of T cell receptor beta chains follows, all from one sample in a study of blood T cell repertoires in COVID-19. This table comes from immunoSEQ multiplex PCR, and its TCRdb copy is limited to in-frame clones, with some not included. In the table there are 110,000 or so clones, roughly nine tenths of which are singletons. What was sequenced was peripheral blood. The receptor set was obtained from a man in his sixties or seventies who had recovered from COVID-19. Both conserved end residues are trimmed from each CDR3.

TRBV27	TRBJ1-5	ASSSLDSHNQPQH
TRBV21-1	TRBJ2-1	ASSPSRGKDNEQF
TRBV27	TRBJ1-3	ASSKQLDHGNTIY
TRBV18	TRBJ2-3	ASSPNIASGARTDTQY
TRBV12-3/TRBV12-4	TRBJ1-5	ASSQASGQPQH
TRBV30	TRBJ2-3	AWESRTSRAYTQY
TRBV7-8	TRBJ1-1	ASSLRDRGLGRTEAF
TRBV10-3	TRBJ1-6	AIKGQGNNSPLH
TRBV3-1/TRBV3-2	TRBJ2-5	ASCPTAGGHETQY
TRBV9	TRBJ2-2	ASSAQGLAGAGELF
TRBV3-1/TRBV3-2	TRBJ2-3	ASSAYRGPTDTQY
TRBV19	TRBJ1-3	ASSIGDRGNTIY
TRBV4-2	TRBJ2-5	ASSPTSGGSQETQY
TRBV7-9	TRBJ2-3	ASSLASTDTQY
TRBV29-1	TRBJ1-2	SVERGLAGSYGYT
TRBV5-1	TRBJ2-5	ASSLGGVQTQETQY
TRBV5-1	TRBJ1-2	ASSTQGDRERFAGYT
TRBV5-1	TRBJ2-3	ASSLEGGPGDTQY
TRBV29-1	TRBJ2-1	SGGQGVHNEQF
TRBV3-1/TRBV3-2	TRBJ1-5	ASSLSGNQPQH
TRBV6-6	TRBJ1-4	ASSYVRTGLNEKLF
TRBV5-1	TRBJ1-2	ASSFRPAGDGYT